The rows below give T cell receptor beta chains drawn from one sample of a study of yellow fever vaccine responses in identical twins. TCRdb redid the calling of the RT-PCR reads with MiXCR, one entry per CDR3 protein. The sample gives a few thousand distinct CDR3 sequences, 90% of which show up once; approximately 1.8% is in the top ten. The specimen was T cells from blood (PBMCs), unsorted or a sorted subset (not recorded which), collected before or after yellow fever vaccination (not recorded which). These receptors were collected from a woman younger than 35 who received the yellow fever vaccine. The CDR3 runs from the conserved cysteine through the conserved F or W. D genes are given only for firm matches. The size of a clone is reported for some rows only, either as once, few or many, or as a class for expanded clones.

>-|TRBV29-1|TRBJ2-5|-
CSVLAGWETQYF
TGCAGCGTTCTGGCAGGCTGGGAGACCCAGTACTTC
>once|TRBV29-1|TRBJ2-7|TRBD2
CSVRLAEHYEQYF
TGCAGCGTGAGACTAGCGGAGCACTACGAGCAGTACTTC
>-|TRBV4-3|TRBJ2-5|-
CASSQVVYGNRQTQYF
TGCGCCAGCAGCCAAGTTGTGTATGGAAACAGACAGACCCAGTACTTC
>-|TRBV29-1|TRBJ2-3|-
CSAQGPPTGTISTDTQYF
TGCAGCGCACAGGGCCCCCCTACGGGGACAATCAGCACAGATACGCAGTATTTT
>-|TRBV2|TRBJ2-7|-
CASSEVYGAYEQYF
TGTGCCAGCAGTGAAGTTTACGGCGCCTACGAGCAGTACTTC
>few|TRBV12-3/TRBV12-4|TRBJ1-2|TRBD1
CASSSTGNDYGYTF
TGTGCCAGCAGTTCGACAGGGAACGACTATGGCTACACCTTC
>-|TRBV9|TRBJ1-1|-
CASSVGPADVGNTEAFF
TGTGCCAGCAGCGTAGGGCCCGCGGATGTTGGGAACACTGAAGCTTTCTTT
>-|TRBV20-1|TRBJ1-6|TRBD1
CSARVIRGLNSPLHF
TGCAGTGCTAGGGTGATCAGGGGGCTGAATTCACCCCTCCACTTT
>-|TRBV2|TRBJ2-1|TRBD1
CASSAQGQGLGEQFF
TGTGCCAGCAGCGCACAGGGGCAAGGCCTGGGTGAGCAGTTCTTC
>-|TRBV6-1|TRBJ1-1|-
CASSVAQTARGAFF
TGTGCCAGCAGCGTAGCCCAAACGGCGAGGGGAGCTTTCTTT
>-|TRBV11-3|TRBJ2-2|-
CASSFGDGELFF
TGTGCCAGCAGCTTCGGTGACGGGGAGCTGTTTTTT
>-|TRBV7-9|TRBJ2-1|-
CASSSIYYEQFF
TGTGCCAGCAGCTCAATCTACTATGAGCAGTTCTTC
>-|TRBV5-6|TRBJ2-7|TRBD1
CASSGDSFSYEQYF
TGTGCCAGCAGCGGGGACAGCTTCTCCTACGAGCAGTACTTC
>-|TRBV29-1|TRBJ2-1|-
CSVFPPGRISNEQFF
TGCAGCGTTTTCCCTCCCGGACGTATCAGCAATGAGCAGTTCTTC
>-|TRBV15|TRBJ1-1|-
CATSRDQLRHRNTEAFF
TGTGCCACCAGCAGAGATCAGCTGCGACATAGGAACACTGAAGCTTTCTTT
>-|TRBV28|TRBJ2-3|-
CASRLTEDTQYF
TGTGCCAGCAGACTAACTGAAGATACGCAGTATTTT
>once|TRBV2|TRBJ2-3|-
CASSGLASTDTQYF
TGTGCCAGCAGTGGCCTGGCCAGCACAGATACGCAGTATTTT
>-|TRBV15|TRBJ2-2|-
CATSSSETGELFF
TGTGCCACCAGTAGCAGTGAAACCGGGGAGCTGTTTTTT
>-|TRBV5-1|TRBJ2-1|TRBD2
CASSLVASGVYEQFF
TGCGCCAGCAGCTTGGTTGCTAGCGGGGTATATGAGCAGTTCTTC
>-|TRBV7-9|TRBJ2-2|TRBD1
CAARQGANTGELFF
TGTGCCGCCAGACAGGGCGCGAACACCGGGGAGCTGTTTTTT